Sequencing of this TCR beta chain was carried out in a study of blood T cell repertoires in COVID-19. Study-level information: PBMCs, B-cell-depleted T cells, or T cells were the source of the cDNA or gDNA that made up the material.

The CDR3 is 14 amino acids. Germline CDR1 SGHRS, CDR2 YFSETQ. After removal of 5 bases from V and 7 bases from J, the junction contained 10 bases not matched to a gene. Clones were sequenced by immunoSEQ multiplex PCR, and TCRdb holds only the in-frame ones, with some missing. The sample carries about 210,000 clones, more than 70% recorded once. The clonotype was recovered from a woman between 50 and 59 years old with acute or convalescent COVID-19. This chain joins TRBV5-1 and TRBJ1-2; 8 nucleotides match TRBD1. The sequencing input was peripheral blood. CDR3: CASRTTDRVVGYTF. CDR3 sequence (DNA): TGCGCCAGCAGGACCACGGACAGGGTCGTTGGCTACACCTTC. The full variable domain, its missing parts supplied by reference TRBV5-1 and TRBJ1-2, is KAGVTQTPRYLIKTRGQQVTLSCSPISGHRSVSWYQQTPGQGLQFLFEYFSETQRNKGNFPGRFSGRQFSNSRSEMNVSTLELGDSALYLCASRTTDRVVGYTFGSGTRLTVV.